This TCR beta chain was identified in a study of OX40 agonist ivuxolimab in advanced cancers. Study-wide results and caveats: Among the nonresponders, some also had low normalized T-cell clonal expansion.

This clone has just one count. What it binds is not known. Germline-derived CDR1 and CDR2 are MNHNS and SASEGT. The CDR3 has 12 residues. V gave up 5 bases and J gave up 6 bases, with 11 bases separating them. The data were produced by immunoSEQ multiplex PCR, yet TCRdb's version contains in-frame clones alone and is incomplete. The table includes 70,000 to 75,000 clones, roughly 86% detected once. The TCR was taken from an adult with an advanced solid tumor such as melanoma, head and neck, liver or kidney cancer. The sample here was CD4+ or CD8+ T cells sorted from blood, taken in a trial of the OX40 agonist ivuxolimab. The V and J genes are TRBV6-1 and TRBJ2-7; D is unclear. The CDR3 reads CASSTTTFEQYF. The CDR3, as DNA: TGTGCCAGCAGTACTACTACTTTCGAGCAGTACTTC.